The present T cell receptor (beta chain) was sequenced within a study of T-cell reconstitution after alpha-beta-depleted transplantation in children. Library preparation (for TCRbeta) was performed with unique molecular identifiers. MiXCR was run by TCRdb on the PCR reads, yielding one entry per CDR3 protein. The sample yields around 600,000 distinct CDR3 sequences, roughly 23% seen once. General observations from the study: Day-60 TCRbeta diversity that was high in some patients was derived from surviving recipient T cells and thymic progenitors.

There are a few counts of this clonotype. Its antigen is as yet unknown. This TCR was sampled from a boy under two years old who had a stem cell transplant for acute myeloid leukemia, so the T cells may come from the graft donor. The material sequenced was PBMCs, mostly from graft donor cells, taken 360 days after TCRalphabeta/CD19-depleted stem cell transplant.

The CDR3 DNA reads as TGTGCCAGCAGTGAACCAGGGGATCAGCCCCAGCATTTT. It encodes CASSEPGDQPQHF. The rearrangement links TRBV25-1 to TRBJ1-5; TRBD1 is a possible D gene (6 bases). The CDR3 spans 13 residues. Germline V gene lookup returns CDR1 MGHDK and CDR2 SYGVNS. V dropped 2 bases and J dropped 5 bases, with 7 bases sitting between them.